This entry is about one TCR beta chain. As originally analysed: Nucleated cell number was recorded as an estimate derived from reference gene primer amplification. Only in-frame clones appear in the TCRdb table, and some are missing; sequencing was by immunoSEQ multiplex PCR. The V and J calls and the clone size are those of that table, but D and trimming were determined from the DNA. The sample includes about 200,000 clones, 65% to 90% seen only once; the top ten take roughly 5%. The sample belongs to a study of blood T cell repertoires in COVID-19. V was cut by 7 bases and J by 9 bases, with 16 bases left in between. The germline V gene has CDR1 LNHDA and CDR2 SQIVND (reference sequence). This CDR3 is 14 amino acids long.

The sequenced sample consisted of PBMCs or T cells enriched from blood (not recorded which). The chain is built from TRBV19 and TRBJ1-6, with a weak D call TRBD1 (6 bases). This clonotype originated in a woman between 55 and 75 years old with acute COVID-19. The CDR3 loop reads CASTPPGGGSPLHF. The CDR3 coding sequence is TGTGCCAGTACGCCTCCGGGGGGCGGTTCACCCCTCCACTTT. The full variable domain, rest sourced from reference TRBV19 and TRBJ1-6, is DGGITQSPKYLFRKEGQNVTLSCEQNLNHDAMYWYRQDPGQGLRLIYYSQIVNDFQKGDIAEGYSVSREKKESFPLTVTSAQKNPTAFYLCASTPPGGGSPLHFGNGTRLTVT.